This T cell receptor (beta chain) was captured by sequencing in a study of blood T cell repertoires in COVID-19. Authors' analysis steps: From reference gene primer amplification, estimates of nucleated cell counts were derived. Libraries were prepared by immunoSEQ multiplex PCR; TCRdb keeps only in-frame clonotypes and omits some of them. From that table come the V and J calls and clone size; the DNA was used to work out D and trimming. Of 200,000 to 300,000 clones in the sample, 80% to 90% are singletons; the top ten hold more than 1.3%. Trimming shortened V by 5 bases and J by 4 bases, and 12 bases separated the two germline ends. The germline V gene has CDR1 LNHDA and CDR2 SQIVND (reference sequence). The CDR3 loop spans 14 amino acids.

This clonotype originated in a middle-aged woman who had recovered from COVID-19. The chain has TRBV19 and TRBJ2-1; possibly TRBD2 for D (5 bases). The sequenced sample consisted of peripheral blood. The CDR3 here is CASSASTGYNEQFF. In DNA, the CDR3 is TGTGCCAGTAGTGCGTCCACGGGGTACAATGAGCAGTTCTTC.